This TCR beta chain is from a study of blood T cells in healthy people across ages. Findings and limits, study-wide: Bulk PBMC profiling left naive and antigen-experienced comparisons inconclusive. Measured against age, TCR beta diversity per million T cells decreased in a roughly linear manner. It was held that the diversity estimates obtained from one million T cells were underestimates. The study found more naive CD4+ cells and higher diversity in long-lived than aged donors.

For the second PCR, which ran for about 6 to 11 cycles, a sample-barcoded 5' primer and a J-beta primer mix were used. TCRdb analysed the 5' RACE reads with MiXCR anew, one entry per CDR3 protein. The sample carries over 1.5 million distinct CDR3 sequences, approximately 50% recorded once. This clonotype was counted between two and nine times. Its antigen is as yet unknown. CDR1 is MRHNA and CDR2 is SNTAGT in the germline V gene. This CDR3 comprises 16 residues. This TCR was recovered from a middle-aged woman in good health. Sequencing was done on a sample of blood. The rearrangement links TRBV6-4 to TRBJ2-4; 13 bases are shared with TRBD2. The DNA end favors TRBJ2-7, so the J call may be wrong. The CDR3 DNA sequence: TGTGCCAGCAGTTTGGGACTAGCGGGGCCCCCCTACGAGCAGTACTTC. Amino acid sequence: CASSLGLAGPPYEQYF.